The 5 T cell receptor beta chains listed next were all sequenced from one sample in a study of glioma-infiltrating T cells after dendritic cell vaccination. The table came from immunoSEQ multiplex PCR; TCRdb's copy has only in-frame clones and leaves some out. Counted here are around 60,000 clones, 85% occurring once; the ten biggest clones make up about 9%. The time point: after dendritic cell vaccination, including at tumor progression/relapse. The sample was blood, taken after dendritic cell vaccination. Source of these receptors: a human donor with glioblastoma.

V and J are TRBV15 and TRBJ2-5, with a weak D call TRBD2 (6 bases). The CDR3 extends over 14 amino acids. The V gene lost 1 base and the J gene lost 7 bases, with 13 bases spanning the gap. Germline assignment: CDR1 LNHNV and CDR2 YYDKDF (reference sequence). This CDR3 is CATSRVNLGGTQYF. CDR3 bases: TGTGCCACCAGCAGAGTAAACTTGGGAGGGACCCAGTACTTC.

The CDR3 spells CASRVGLAAMNEQYF. The DNA of the CDR3 is TGTGCCAGCAGGGTAGGACTAGCAGCGATGAACGAGCAGTACTTC. The chain has TRBV6-4 and TRBJ2-7, with 8 nucleotides matching TRBD2. Trimming at V came to 6 bases and at J to 5 bases, leaving 12 bases not matched to a gene. The CDR3 is 15 amino acids. Germline lookup yields CDR1 MRHNA and CDR2 SNTAGT.

This clone was counted once. The rearrangement links TRBV6-6 to TRBJ2-3; the match to TRBD2 covers 9 bases. This CDR3 has 12 amino acids. V was clipped by 8 bases and J by 6 bases; unmatched bases: 3. CDR1 is MNHNY and CDR2 is SVGAGI in the germline V gene (reference sequence). CDR3 loop: CASGLAGDTQYF. DNA for the CDR3: TGTGCCAGCGGGCTAGCGGGGGATACGCAGTATTTT.

The chain joins TRBV6-5 to TRBJ1-4; 8 bases agree with TRBD1. J gave up 2 bases and V 8 bases, and 7 bases lay outside the gene matches. The CDR3 is made up of 15 amino acids. Germline V gives CDR1 MNHEY, CDR2 SVGAGI. CDR3 DNA sequence: TGTGCCAGCCGTGGACAGGGCGGCACTAATGAAAAACTGTTTTTT. It yields the protein CASRGQGGTNEKLFF.

CDR3 loop: CASSTSDSHNSPLHF. For the CDR3, the DNA is TGTGCCAGCAGCACCTCAGACAGCCATAATTCACCCCTCCACTTT. The chain is built from TRBV7-6 and TRBJ1-6, with a possible D match to TRBD1 (5 bases). The length of the CDR3 is 15 residues. The germline gives CDR1 SGHVS, CDR2 FNYEAQ. V dropped 5 bases and J dropped 5 bases, with 13 bases sitting between them.